These 19 T cell receptor beta chains were sequenced from one sample in a study of cytomegalovirus exposure and HLA in healthy donors. Primers for the PCR totalled 60 Vbeta and 13 Jbeta. Here immunoSEQ multiplex PCR was the method, and the copy in TCRdb shows in-frame clones only, minus some. The sample lists around 86,000 clones, about three quarters occurring once. Specimen: PBMCs. These receptors came from a man aged 45 to 65 in good health and CMV-seropositive.

V and J are TRBV19 and TRBJ1-5; 7 bases are a match to TRBD1. CDR1 and CDR2 from the germline V gene are LNHDA and SQIVND (reference sequence). The CDR3 sequence is 14 residues long. Trimming removed 4 bases from V and 6 bases from J; junction bases left unmatched: 6. As DNA, the CDR3 is TGTGCCAGTAGTACCGGGACAGTTGGTCAGCCCCAGCATTTT. It encodes CASSTGTVGQPQHF.

V and J are TRBV7-8 and TRBJ2-5; TRBD1 aligns across 10 bases. The J call may be faulty, since TRBJ2-7 better matches the DNA end. This CDR3 has 14 amino acids. CDR1 and CDR2 (germline): SGHVS, FQNEAQ. The CDR3 DNA reads as TGTGCCAGCAGCACCCGACAGGGGGCTTACGAGCAGTACTTC. Its protein is CASSTRQGAYEQYF.

V usage is TRBV9 and J usage is TRBJ1-2; 8 nucleotides match TRBD1. V was pared by 3 bases and J by 5 bases, with 9 bases of the junction left unmatched. The germline CDR1 and CDR2 sequences are SGDLS and YYNGEE. The CDR3 sequence is 15 residues long. CDR3 in amino acids: CASSDPGQGLYGYTF. The CDR3 DNA reads as TGTGCCAGCAGCGATCCCGGACAGGGTCTATATGGCTACACCTTC.

The J gene is TRBJ2-3, the V gene TRBV7-9; 7 bases are shared with TRBD2. Per the germline V gene, CDR1 is SEHNR and CDR2 is FQNEAQ (reference sequence). The CDR3 has 15 residues. Unmatched junction bases numbered 9, after V lost 1 base and J lost 8 bases. In DNA, the CDR3 is TGTGCCAGCAGCTTAGACCTTCGGGGGGAGGGTACGCAGTATTTT. This gives the protein CASSLDLRGEGTQYF.

V and J are TRBV5-1 and TRBJ1-2; D is unclear. CDR1 and CDR2 from the germline V gene are SGHRS and YFSETQ. V was pared by 0 bases and J by 8 bases, with 5 bases between. The CDR3 totals 11 residues. The CDR3 bases are TGCGCCAGCAGCTTGGGGCAGGGCTACACCTTC. Amino acid sequence: CASSLGQGYTF.

This chain uses TRBV7-2 with TRBJ2-4, with a tentative D call TRBD2 (5 bases). V was pared by 5 bases and J by 3 bases, with 20 bases between. The CDR3 length is 17 residues. The germline V gene has CDR1 SGHTA and CDR2 FQGNSA. The CDR3 spells CASSTAVQAPGKNIQYF. The DNA of the CDR3 is TGTGCCAGCAGCACAGCGGTCCAGGCCCCCGGCAAAAACATTCAGTACTTC.

The chain links TRBV2 to TRBJ1-3, with D perhaps TRBD1 (5 bases). The germline V and J ends were trimmed by 5 bases and 7 bases, with 15 bases remaining between them. Germline-derived CDR1 and CDR2 are SNHLY and FYNNEI. The CDR3 covers 14 residues. The CDR3 nucleotides read TGTGCCAGCAGTCTGGGGCTCCTTGGGAACACCATATATTTT. Residues: CASSLGLLGNTIYF.

This clone was recorded once. J is TRBJ2-1 and V is TRBV6-5; 8 bases match TRBD2. Trimming cost V 2 bases and J 4 bases; bases outside gene matches: 7. The CDR3 spans 16 residues. Germline CDR1 reads MNHEY; CDR2 reads SVGAGI. CDR3 DNA: TGTGCCAGCAGTTACCAGCGGGAGTCGGATTACAATGAGCAGTTCTTC. It is translated as CASSYQRESDYNEQFF.

The chain combines TRBV10-3 with TRBJ2-5, with D possibly being TRBD2 (6 bases). This CDR3 has 16 residues. Looked up from germline, CDR1 is ENHRY and CDR2 is SYGVKD. V was clipped by 0 bases and J by 3 bases, with 14 bases between them. For the CDR3, the DNA is TGTGCCATCAGTGAGTCGAAGCCGGCGGGAAAAGAGACCCAGTACTTC. It yields the protein CAISESKPAGKETQYF.

This clone was detected a few times. The chain is built from TRBV10-3 and TRBJ2-3, with 11 bases that match TRBD2. The CDR3 has 18 amino acids. V lost 5 bases and J lost 1; bases outside the gene matches: 11. The germline V gene encodes CDR1 ENHRY and CDR2 SYGVKD. CDR3 in amino acids: CAISSGTSGREGTDTQYF. The CDR3 DNA sequence: TGTGCCATCAGTTCCGGGACTAGCGGACGGGAGGGCACAGATACGCAGTATTTT.

The V call is TRBV9, the J call TRBJ2-7, with D perhaps TRBD2 (5 bases). Germline assignment: CDR1 SGDLS and CDR2 YYNGEE. Trimming cost V 0 bases and J 1 base, with 11 bases left between them. The CDR3 totals 15 residues. CDR3 protein: CASSVGGPSSYEQYF. The CDR3, as DNA: TGTGCCAGCAGCGTAGGAGGGCCCTCGTCCTACGAGCAGTACTTC.

The chain recombines TRBV19 with TRBJ2-5; D unresolved. V dropped 5 bases and J dropped 3 bases, with 10 bases sitting between them. CDR1 LNHDA and CDR2 SQIVND come from the germline V gene (reference sequence). The CDR3 consists of 13 residues. The CDR3 region is CASSPDREETQYF. CDR3 in DNA: TGTGCCAGTAGTCCCGACCGGGAAGAGACCCAGTACTTC.

This chain connects TRBV18 to TRBJ2-2; 8 bases align to TRBD2. V was pared by 3 bases and J by 6 bases, with 18 bases of the junction left unmatched. The CDR3 spans 19 residues. Germline CDR1 and CDR2: KGHSH and LQKENI. As DNA, the CDR3 is TGTGCCAGCTCACCGGCCGGGACTAGGAGACGGTTTTCATCCGGGGAGCTGTTTTTT. This translates into CASSPAGTRRRFSSGELFF.

This clone showed up just a few times. Other DNA sequences in the sample encode the same CDR3. The chain carries TRBV2 and TRBJ2-1; TRBD2 is a possible D gene (8 bases). The ends were cut back, 7 bases at V and 10 bases at J, with 20 bases in the middle. Germline V gives CDR1 SNHLY, CDR2 FYNNEI. CDR3 size: 14 residues. CDR3 region: CASIRREGAGEQFF. The CDR3 bases are TGTGCCAGCATTAGACGGGAGGGGGCAGGAGAGCAGTTCTTC.

V usage is TRBV7-9 and J usage is TRBJ1-5, with a possible D match to TRBD1 (5 bases). Between the trimmed V and J ends, which lost 3 bases and 6 bases, there was a span of 12 bases. Germline CDR1 reads SEHNR; CDR2 reads FQNEAQ (reference sequence). The CDR3 is made up of 14 amino acids. In DNA, the CDR3 is TGTGCCAGCAGCTTTTCAGGGCCGGGTCAGCCCCAGCATTTT. Protein product: CASSFSGPGQPQHF.

V and J are TRBV7-9 and TRBJ1-6; 9 bases are shared with TRBD1. The CDR3 is 16 residues long. Germline V CDR1 and CDR2: SEHNR, FQNEAQ (reference sequence). V lost 5 bases to trimming and J lost 9 bases; unmatched junction nucleotides: 11. Here the CDR3 DNA reads TGTGCCAGCAGCATAATTAGCGGGACAGGGCTTTCACCCCTCCACTTT. Translated, it gives CASSIISGTGLSPLHF. Based on the CDR3 plus reference TRBV7-9 and TRBJ1-6, the full variable domain is DTGVSQNPRHKITKRGQNVTFRCDPISEHNRLYWYRQTLGQGPEFLTYFQNEAQLEKSRLLSDRFSAERPKGSFSTLEIQRTEQGDSAMYLCASSIISGTGLSPLHFGNGTRLTVT.

The rearrangement uses TRBV6-5 and TRBJ2-1; D remains ambiguous. The CDR3 extends over 12 amino acids. V lost 4 bases, J lost 2 bases, and 3 bases lay in between. From germline, CDR1 is MNHEY and CDR2 SVGAGI. CDR3 nucleotides: TGTGCCAGCAGTTCCACCTACAATGAGCAGTTCTTC. Amino acid sequence: CASSSTYNEQFF.

In the case of this clone: Within the sample, other DNA sequences also encode this same CDR3. The chain links TRBV7-2 to TRBJ2-5, with 8 bases lining up with TRBD2. J lost 4 bases, V lost 1 base, and 2 bases had no gene match. Germline-derived CDR1 and CDR2 are SGHTA and FQGNSA. The CDR3 length is 14 residues. CDR3 DNA sequence: TGTGCCAGCAGCTTAGTACGGGGGGGAGAGACCCAGTACTTC. Its translation is CASSLVRGGETQYF.

The V gene is TRBV2, the J gene TRBJ2-7, with unresolved D. The V gene's germline CDR1 is SNHLY and CDR2 FYNNEI. The CDR3 has 12 amino acids. V lost 8 bases, J lost 7 bases, and 15 bases lay in between. CDR3 in DNA: TGTGCCAGCCAGTGGAGCACGGAGGAGCAGTACTTC. It encodes CASQWSTEEQYF.